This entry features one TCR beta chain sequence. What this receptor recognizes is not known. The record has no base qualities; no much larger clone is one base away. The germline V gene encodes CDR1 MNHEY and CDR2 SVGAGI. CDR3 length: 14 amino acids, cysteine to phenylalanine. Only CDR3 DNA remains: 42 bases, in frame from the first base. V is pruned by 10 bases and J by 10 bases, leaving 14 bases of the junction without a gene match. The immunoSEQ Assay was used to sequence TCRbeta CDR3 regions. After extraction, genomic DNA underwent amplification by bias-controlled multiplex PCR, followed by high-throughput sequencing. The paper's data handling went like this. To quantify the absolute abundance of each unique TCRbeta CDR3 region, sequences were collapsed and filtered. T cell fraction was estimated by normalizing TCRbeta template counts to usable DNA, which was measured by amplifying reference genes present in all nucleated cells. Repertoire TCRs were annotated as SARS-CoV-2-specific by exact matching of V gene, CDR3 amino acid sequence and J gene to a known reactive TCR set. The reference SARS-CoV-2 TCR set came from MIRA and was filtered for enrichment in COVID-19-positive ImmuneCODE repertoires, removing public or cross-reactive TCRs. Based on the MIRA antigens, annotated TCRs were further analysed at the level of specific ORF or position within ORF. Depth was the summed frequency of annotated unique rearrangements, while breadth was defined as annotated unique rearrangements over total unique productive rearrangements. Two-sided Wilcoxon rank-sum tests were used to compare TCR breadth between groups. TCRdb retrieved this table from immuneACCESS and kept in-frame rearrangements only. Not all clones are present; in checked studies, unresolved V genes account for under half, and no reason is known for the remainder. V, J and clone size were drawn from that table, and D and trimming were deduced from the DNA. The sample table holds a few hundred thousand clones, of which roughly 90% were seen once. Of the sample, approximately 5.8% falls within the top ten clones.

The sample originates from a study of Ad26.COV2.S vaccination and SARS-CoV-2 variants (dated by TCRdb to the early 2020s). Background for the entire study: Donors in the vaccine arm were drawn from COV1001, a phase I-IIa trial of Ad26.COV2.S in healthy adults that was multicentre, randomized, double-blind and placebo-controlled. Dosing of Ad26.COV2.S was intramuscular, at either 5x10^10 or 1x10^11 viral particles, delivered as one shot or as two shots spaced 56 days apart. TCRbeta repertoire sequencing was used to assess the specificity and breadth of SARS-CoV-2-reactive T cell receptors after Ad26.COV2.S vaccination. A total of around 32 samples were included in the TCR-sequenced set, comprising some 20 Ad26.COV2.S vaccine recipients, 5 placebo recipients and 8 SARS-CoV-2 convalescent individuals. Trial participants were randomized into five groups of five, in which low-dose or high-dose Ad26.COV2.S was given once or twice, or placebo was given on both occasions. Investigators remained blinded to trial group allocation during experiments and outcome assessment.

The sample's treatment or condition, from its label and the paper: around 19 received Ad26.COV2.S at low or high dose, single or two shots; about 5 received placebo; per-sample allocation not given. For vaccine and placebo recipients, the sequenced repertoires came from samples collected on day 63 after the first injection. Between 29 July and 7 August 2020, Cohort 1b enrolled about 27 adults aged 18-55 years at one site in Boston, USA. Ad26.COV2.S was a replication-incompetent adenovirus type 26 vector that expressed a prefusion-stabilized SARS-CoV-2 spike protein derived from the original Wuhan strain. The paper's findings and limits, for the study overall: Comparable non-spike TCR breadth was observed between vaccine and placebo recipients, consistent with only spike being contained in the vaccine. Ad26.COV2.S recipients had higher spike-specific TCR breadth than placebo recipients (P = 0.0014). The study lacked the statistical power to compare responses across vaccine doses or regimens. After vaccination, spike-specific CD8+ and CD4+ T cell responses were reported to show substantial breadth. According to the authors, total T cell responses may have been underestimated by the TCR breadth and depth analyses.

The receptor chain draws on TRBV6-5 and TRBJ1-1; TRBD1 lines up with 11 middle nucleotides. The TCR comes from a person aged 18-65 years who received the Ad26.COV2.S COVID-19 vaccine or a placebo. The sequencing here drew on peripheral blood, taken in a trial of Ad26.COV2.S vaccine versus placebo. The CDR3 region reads CATKPGQGDFGAFF. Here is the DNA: TGTGCCACTAAACCGGGACAGGGGGATTTCGGAGCTTTCTTT.